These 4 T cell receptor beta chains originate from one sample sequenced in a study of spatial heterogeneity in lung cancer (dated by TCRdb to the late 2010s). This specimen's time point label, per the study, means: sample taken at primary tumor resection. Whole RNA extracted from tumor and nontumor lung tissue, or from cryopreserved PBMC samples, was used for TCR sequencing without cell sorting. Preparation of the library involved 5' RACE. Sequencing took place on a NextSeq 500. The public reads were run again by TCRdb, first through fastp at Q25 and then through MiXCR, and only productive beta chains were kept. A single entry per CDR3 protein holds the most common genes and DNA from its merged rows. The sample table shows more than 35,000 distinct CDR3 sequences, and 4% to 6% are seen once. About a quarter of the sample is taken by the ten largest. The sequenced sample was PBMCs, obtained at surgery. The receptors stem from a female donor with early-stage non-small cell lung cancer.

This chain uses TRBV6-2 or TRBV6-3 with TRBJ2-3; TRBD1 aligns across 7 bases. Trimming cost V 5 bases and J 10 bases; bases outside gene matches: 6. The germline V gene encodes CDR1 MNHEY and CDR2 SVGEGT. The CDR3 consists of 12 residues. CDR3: CASSPRQGAQYF. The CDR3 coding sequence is TGTGCCAGCAGTCCCCGACAGGGCGCGCAGTATTTT.

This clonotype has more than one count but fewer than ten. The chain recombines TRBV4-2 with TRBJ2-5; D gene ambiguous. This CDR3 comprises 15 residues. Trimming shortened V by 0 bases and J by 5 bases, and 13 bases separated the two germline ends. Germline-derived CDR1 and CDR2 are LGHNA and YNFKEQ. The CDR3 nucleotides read TGTGCCAGCAGCCAAGATTGGAACCCAGCGGAGACCCAGTACTTC. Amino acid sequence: CASSQDWNPAETQYF.

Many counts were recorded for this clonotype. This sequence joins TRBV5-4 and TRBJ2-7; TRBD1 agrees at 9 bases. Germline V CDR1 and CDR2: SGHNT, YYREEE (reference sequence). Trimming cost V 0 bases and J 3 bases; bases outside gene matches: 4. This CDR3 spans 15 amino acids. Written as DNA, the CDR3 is TGTGCCAGCAGCTTGGCCGGGACAGGGTACTACGAGCAGTACTTC. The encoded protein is CASSLAGTGYYEQYF.

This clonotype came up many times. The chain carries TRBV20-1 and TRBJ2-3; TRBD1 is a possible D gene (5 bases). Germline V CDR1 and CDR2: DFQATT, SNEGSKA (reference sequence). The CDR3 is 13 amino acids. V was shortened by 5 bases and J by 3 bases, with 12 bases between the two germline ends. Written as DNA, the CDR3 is TGCAGTGCTCTACGGCCAGGGACAGATACGCAGTATTTT. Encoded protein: CSALRPGTDTQYF.